The T cell receptor beta chain under discussion was sequenced for a study of PD-1 blockade in classical Hodgkin lymphoma. This table comes from immunoSEQ multiplex PCR, and its TCRdb copy is limited to in-frame clones, with some not included. The sample shows approximately 90,000 clones, under 85% of them seen only once. The CDR3 totals 14 residues. Germline loops: CDR1 KGHSH, CDR2 LQKENI. The ends were cut back, 0 bases at V and 10 bases at J, with 15 bases in the middle. Stated time point: cycle 4 day 1 (C4D1), after more than five weeks of nivolumab. Every patient had relapsed following autologous stem cell transplantation, and cohorts differed in brentuximab vedotin exposure. Study results and caveats: Patients with a complete response exhibited baseline diversity comparable to newly diagnosed patients.

As for this clone: Its matching antigen is unknown.

The sequences come from peripheral blood mononuclear cells (PBMCs), collected before the fourth cycle of nivolumab. The TCR originated in a human donor with classical Hodgkin lymphoma. The V gene is TRBV18, the J gene TRBJ1-1, with D hard to call. The CDR3 region has the DNA TGTGCCAGCTCACCACCGATTCCTTTGGAGGCAGCTTTCTTT. Translating it yields CASSPPIPLEAAFF.